The sequence of this T cell receptor (beta chain) was determined in a study of T cell responses to AZD1222 COVID-19 vaccine. About this clone itself: What it binds is not known.

Study-level points and caveats: There were mostly white British donors and more females than males, and clonal diversity was possibly underestimated. Mapped onto spike, vaccine-associated CD4 TCRs spanned it and were dominant at 160-218 and 743-854.

The method was immunoSEQ multiplex PCR; TCRdb's version includes in-frame clones alone and lacks a portion of them. The repertoire holds about 140,000 clones, with nearly 95% as singletons. The material sequenced was peripheral blood, taken on day 0 of AZD1222 vaccination. This TCR was recovered from an adult in good health.

CDR3 sequence: CASSEAGPLNEQFF. The CDR3 bases are TGTGCCAGCAGTGAGGCGGGCCCTCTCAATGAGCAGTTCTTC. V is TRBV2 and J is TRBJ2-1, with D possibly TRBD2 on 5 matching bases. Deletions cut 3 bases from V and 6 bases from J, with 12 bases between. CDR1 and CDR2 (germline): SNHLY, FYNNEI. The CDR3 extends over 14 amino acids. The whole variable domain, filled in from reference TRBV2 and TRBJ2-1, reads EPEVTQTPSHQVTQMGQEVILRCVPISNHLYFYWYRQILGQKVEFLVSFYNNEISEKSEIFDDQFSVERPDGSNFTLKIRSTKLEDSAMYFCASSEAGPLNEQFFGPGTRLTVL.